This T cell receptor beta chain emerged from a study of beta chain features in type 1 diabetes. Findings of the study overall: The study found moderately but significantly shorter TCRB CDR3s in all four CD4+ subsets of Type 1 diabetes patients.

A word on this clone: Its antigen is as yet unknown.

As every portion of the isolated RNA was reverse transcribed, the sequencing read expressed TCRB transcripts. Clones were read by immunoSEQ multiplex PCR, and TCRdb kept only the in-frame ones, dropping some. Of a few hundred thousand clones in the sample, over 9% are singletons; the top ten hold about 0.6%. The germline V gene has CDR1 SGHAT and CDR2 FQNNGV. The V end was cut by 5 bases, the J end by 2 bases, with 12 bases between. The length of the CDR3 is 14 residues. The clonotype comes from a man younger than 40 with type 1 diabetes. What was sequenced was central memory CD4+ T cells from blood. The chain carries TRBV11-2 and TRBJ2-5, with D possibly TRBD2 on 6 matching bases. The CDR3 DNA reads as TGTGCCAGCAGCAAGTCCGGGGGTCAAGAGACCCAGTACTTC. Translated: CASSKSGGQETQYF.